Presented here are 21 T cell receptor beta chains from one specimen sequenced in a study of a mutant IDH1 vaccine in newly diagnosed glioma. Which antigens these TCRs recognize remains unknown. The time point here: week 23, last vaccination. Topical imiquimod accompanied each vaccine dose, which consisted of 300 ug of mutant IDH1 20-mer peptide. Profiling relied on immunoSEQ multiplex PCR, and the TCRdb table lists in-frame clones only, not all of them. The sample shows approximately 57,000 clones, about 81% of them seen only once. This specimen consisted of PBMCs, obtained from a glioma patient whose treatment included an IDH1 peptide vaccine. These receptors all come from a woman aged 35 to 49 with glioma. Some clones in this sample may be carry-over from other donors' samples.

The CDR3 protein is CASSQETHTEAFF. The CDR3, as DNA: TGCGCCAGCAGCCAAGAGACCCACACTGAAGCTTTCTTT. This sequence joins TRBV4-3 and TRBJ1-1, with D uncertain. The CDR3 has 13 residues. The germline CDR1 and CDR2 sequences are LGHNA and YSLEER. The ends were cut back, 0 bases at V and 3 bases at J, with 5 bases in the middle.

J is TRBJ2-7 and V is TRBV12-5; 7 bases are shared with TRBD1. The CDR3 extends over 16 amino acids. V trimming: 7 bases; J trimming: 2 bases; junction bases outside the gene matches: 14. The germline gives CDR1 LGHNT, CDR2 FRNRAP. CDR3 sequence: CASATDRRPSAYEQYF. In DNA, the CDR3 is TGTGCTAGTGCCACGGACAGGCGTCCGAGCGCCTACGAGCAGTACTTC. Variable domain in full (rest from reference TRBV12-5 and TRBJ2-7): DARVTQTPRHKVTEMGQEVTMRCQPILGHNTVFWYRQTMMQGLELLAYFRNRAPLDDSGMPKDRFSAEMPDATLATLKIQPSEPRDSAVYFCASATDRRPSAYEQYFGPGTRLTVT.

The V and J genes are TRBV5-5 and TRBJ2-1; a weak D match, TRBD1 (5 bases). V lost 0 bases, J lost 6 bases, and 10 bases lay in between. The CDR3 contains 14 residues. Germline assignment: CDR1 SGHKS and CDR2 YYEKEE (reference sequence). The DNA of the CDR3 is TGTGCCAGCAGCTTGGAGGTAGGGGTCAATGAGCAGTTCTTC. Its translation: CASSLEVGVNEQFF.

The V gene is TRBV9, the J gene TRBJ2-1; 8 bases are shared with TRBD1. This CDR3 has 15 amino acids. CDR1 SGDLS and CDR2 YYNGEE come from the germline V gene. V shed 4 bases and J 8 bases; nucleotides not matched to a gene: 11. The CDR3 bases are TGTGCCAGCAGCCTACGACAGGGGTTAGTCCATGAGCAGTTCTTC. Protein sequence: CASSLRQGLVHEQFF.

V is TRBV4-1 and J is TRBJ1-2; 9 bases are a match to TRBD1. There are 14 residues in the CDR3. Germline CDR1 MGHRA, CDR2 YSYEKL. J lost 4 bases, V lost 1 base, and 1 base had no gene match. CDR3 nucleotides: TGCGCCAGCAGCCAAGTGGGACAGGGCTATGGCTACACCTTC. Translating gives CASSQVGQGYGYTF.

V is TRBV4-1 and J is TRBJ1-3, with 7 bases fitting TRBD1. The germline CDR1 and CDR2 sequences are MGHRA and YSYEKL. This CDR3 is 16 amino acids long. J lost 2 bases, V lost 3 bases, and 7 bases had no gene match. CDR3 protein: CASSQPNRGAGNTIYF. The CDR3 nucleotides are TGCGCCAGCAGCCAGCCCAACAGGGGAGCTGGAAACACCATATATTTT.

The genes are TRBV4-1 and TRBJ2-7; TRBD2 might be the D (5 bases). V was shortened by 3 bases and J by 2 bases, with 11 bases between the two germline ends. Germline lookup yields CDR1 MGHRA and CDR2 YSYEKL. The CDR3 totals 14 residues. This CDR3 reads CASSQEDLTYEQYF. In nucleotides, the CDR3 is TGCGCCAGCAGCCAGGAGGACTTGACCTACGAGCAGTACTTC.

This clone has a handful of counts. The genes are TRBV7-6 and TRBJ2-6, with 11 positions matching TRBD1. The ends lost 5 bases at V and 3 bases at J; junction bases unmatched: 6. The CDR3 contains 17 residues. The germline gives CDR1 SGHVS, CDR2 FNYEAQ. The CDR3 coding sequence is TGTGCCAGCAGCGCGGACAGGGGGCGGGGTGGGGCCAACGTCCTGACTTTC. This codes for CASSADRGRGGANVLTF. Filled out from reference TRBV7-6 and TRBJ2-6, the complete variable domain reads GAGVSQSPRYKVTKRGQDVALRCDPISGHVSLYWYRQALGQGPEFLTYFNYEAQQDKSGLPNDRFSAERPEGSISTLTIQRTEQRDSAMYRCASSADRGRGGANVLTFGAGSRLTVL.

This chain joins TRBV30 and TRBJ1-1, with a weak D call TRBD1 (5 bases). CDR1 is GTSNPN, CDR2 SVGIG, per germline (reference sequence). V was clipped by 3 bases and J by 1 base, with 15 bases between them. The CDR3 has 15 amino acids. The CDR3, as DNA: TGTGCCTGGAGCCTATGGGGGGGGAGGAACACTGAAGCTTTCTTT. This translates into CAWSLWGGRNTEAFF.

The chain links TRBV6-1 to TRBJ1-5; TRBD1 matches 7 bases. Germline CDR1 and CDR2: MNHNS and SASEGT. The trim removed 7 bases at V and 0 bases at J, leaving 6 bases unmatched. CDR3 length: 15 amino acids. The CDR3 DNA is TGTGCCAGCATCTACACAGGGGATAGCAATCAGCCCCAGCATTTT. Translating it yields CASIYTGDSNQPQHF.

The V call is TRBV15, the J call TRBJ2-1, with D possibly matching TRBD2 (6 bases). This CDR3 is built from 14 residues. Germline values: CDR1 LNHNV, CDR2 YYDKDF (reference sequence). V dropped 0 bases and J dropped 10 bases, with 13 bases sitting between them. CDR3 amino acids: CATSRDAGGNEQFF. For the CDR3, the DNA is TGTGCCACCAGCAGAGATGCCGGAGGGAACGAGCAGTTCTTC.

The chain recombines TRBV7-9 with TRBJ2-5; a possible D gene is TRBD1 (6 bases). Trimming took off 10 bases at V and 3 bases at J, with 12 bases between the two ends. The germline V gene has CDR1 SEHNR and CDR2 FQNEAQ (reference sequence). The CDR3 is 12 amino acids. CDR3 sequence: CAMRAGEETQYF. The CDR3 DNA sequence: TGTGCCATGAGGGCAGGGGAAGAGACCCAGTACTTC.

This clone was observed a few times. CDR3 sequence: CASSLTPGGMNTEAFF. In DNA form, the CDR3 reads TGTGCCAGCAGCCTTACCCCCGGTGGGATGAACACTGAAGCTTTCTTT. This rearrangement joins TRBV7-6 to TRBJ1-1; D is unresolved. Germline V lookup: CDR1 SGHVS, CDR2 FNYEAQ. V was shortened by 5 bases and J by 0 bases, with 16 bases between the two germline ends. This CDR3 is built from 16 residues.

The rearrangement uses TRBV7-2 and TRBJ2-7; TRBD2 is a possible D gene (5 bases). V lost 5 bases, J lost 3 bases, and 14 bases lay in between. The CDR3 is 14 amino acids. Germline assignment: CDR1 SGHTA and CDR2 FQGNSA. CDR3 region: CASSMVGEGYEQYF. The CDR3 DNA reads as TGTGCCAGCAGCATGGTGGGAGAAGGCTACGAGCAGTACTTC. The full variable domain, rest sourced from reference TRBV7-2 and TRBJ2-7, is GAGVSQSPSNKVTEKGKDVELRCDPISGHTALYWYRQSLGQGLEFLIYFQGNSAPDKSGLPSDRFSAERTGGSVSTLTIQRTQQEDSAVYLCASSMVGEGYEQYFGPGTRLTVT.

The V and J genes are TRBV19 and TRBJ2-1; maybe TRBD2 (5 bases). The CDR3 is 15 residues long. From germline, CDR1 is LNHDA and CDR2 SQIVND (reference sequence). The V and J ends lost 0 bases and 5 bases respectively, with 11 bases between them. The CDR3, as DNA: TGTGCCAGTAGTATAGAAGCGGCGACGAACAATGAGCAGTTCTTC. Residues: CASSIEAATNNEQFF.

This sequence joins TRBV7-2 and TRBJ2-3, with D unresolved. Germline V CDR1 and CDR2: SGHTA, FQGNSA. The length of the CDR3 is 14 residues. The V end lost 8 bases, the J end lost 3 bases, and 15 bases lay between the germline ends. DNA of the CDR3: TGTGCCAGCCACGCCCTGGGGATAACAGATACGCAGTATTTT. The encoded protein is CASHALGITDTQYF.

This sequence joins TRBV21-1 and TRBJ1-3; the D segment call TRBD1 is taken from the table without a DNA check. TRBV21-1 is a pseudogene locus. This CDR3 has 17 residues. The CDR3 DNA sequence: TGTGCCAGCAGCACCCAGAACAGGGACGTGTCGGGAAACACCATATATTTT. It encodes CASSTQNRDVSGNTIYF.

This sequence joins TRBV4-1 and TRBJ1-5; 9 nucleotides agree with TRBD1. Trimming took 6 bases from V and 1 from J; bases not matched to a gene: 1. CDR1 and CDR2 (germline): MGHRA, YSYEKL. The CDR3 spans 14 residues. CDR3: CASRGTGSNQPQHF. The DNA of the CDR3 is TGCGCCAGCAGGGGGACAGGGAGCAATCAGCCCCAGCATTTT.

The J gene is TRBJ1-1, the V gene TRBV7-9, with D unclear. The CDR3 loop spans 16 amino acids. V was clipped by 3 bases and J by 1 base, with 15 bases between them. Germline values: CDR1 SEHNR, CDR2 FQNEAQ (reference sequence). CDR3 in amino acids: CASSFLPGLGNTEAFF. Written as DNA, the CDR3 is TGTGCCAGCAGCTTTCTCCCCGGTCTGGGGAACACTGAAGCTTTCTTT.

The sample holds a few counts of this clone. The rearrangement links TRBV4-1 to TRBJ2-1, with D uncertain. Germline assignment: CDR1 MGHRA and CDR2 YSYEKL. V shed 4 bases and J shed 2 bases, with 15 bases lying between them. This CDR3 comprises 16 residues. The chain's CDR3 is CASSPYLTGPYNEQFF. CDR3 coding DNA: TGCGCCAGCAGCCCGTACCTAACTGGCCCCTACAATGAGCAGTTCTTC.

In DNA form, the CDR3 reads TGTGCCAGCTCCCAGACAGTGAGGGGCTACACCTTC. Residues: CASSQTVRGYTF. The chain couples TRBV5-5 to TRBJ1-2; the D gene is possibly TRBD1 (5 bases). The CDR3 runs 12 residues. Germline CDR1 and CDR2: SGHKS and YYEKEE (reference sequence). The V and J ends lost 7 bases and 8 bases respectively, with 15 bases between them.